This record concerns one TCR beta chain sequence. CDR1 and CDR2 from the germline V gene are ENHRY and SYGVKD. Trimming took off 0 bases at V and 3 bases at J, with 11 bases between the two ends. The CDR3 has 15 amino acids. The data derive from a study of T cell changes during pregnancy in multiple sclerosis. Clones were read by immunoSEQ multiplex PCR, and TCRdb kept only the in-frame ones, dropping some. The sample records over 60,000 clones, 80% to 95% being singletons. The sample here was peripheral blood, taken in the first trimester of pregnancy. The J gene is TRBJ1-2, the V gene TRBV10-3, with D unclear. The TCR sequence derives from a female donor with multiple sclerosis, enrolled in a pregnancy study. Here the CDR3 reads CAISESATEYYGYTF. CDR3 in DNA: TGTGCCATCAGTGAGTCCGCTACAGAGTACTATGGCTACACCTTC.